A selection of T cell receptor beta chains follows, all from one sample in a study of chemoradiotherapy in HPV16-positive cancers. Data came from immunoSEQ multiplex PCR; TCRdb stores just in-frame clones and leaves some out. In the table there are fewer than 30,000 clones, 94% of which are singletons. This sample was gathered from a patient who underwent chemoradiotherapy. The receptors come from a human donor with HPV-associated anogenital cancer. Each CDR3 is given with its conserved first and last residue. A D gene is named only where the DNA matches it firmly. Clone size is given for some rows only: seen once, a few or many times, or a class if the clone is expanded.

NA	TRBV6-1	NA	TRBJ2-7	TGTGCCAGCAGTGACCAAACGCGGTCCGAGCAGTACTTC	CASSDQTRSEQYF
once	TRBV9	NA	TRBJ2-2	TGTGCCAGCAGCGTAGCTGGAGGGAACACCGGGGAGCTGTTTTTT	CASSVAGGNTGELFF
NA	TRBV13	NA	TRBJ2-3	TGTGCCAGCAGCTTATCGCTAGCCGAAAGCCTCACAGATACGCAGTATTTT	CASSLSLAESLTDTQYF
NA	TRBV5-5	NA	TRBJ1-2	TGTGCCAGCAGTTCCCCAGGGGCTTTCGGCTACACCTTC	CASSSPGAFGYTF
once	TRBV19	TRBD1	TRBJ1-4	TGTGCCAGTAGTTCACAGGGGAACGGTGAAAAACTGTTTTTT	CASSSQGNGEKLFF
NA	TRBV19	TRBD1	TRBJ2-2	TGTGCCAGTAGACCGGGACAGGGAGTGAACACCGGGGAGCTGTTTTTT	CASRPGQGVNTGELFF
few	TRBV30	NA	TRBJ1-6	TGTGCCTGGAGTGGGGGGGACGTAAATAATTCACCCCTCCACTTT	CAWSGGDVNNSPLHF
NA	TRBV28	TRBD2	TRBJ2-5	TGTGCCAGCAGTTTCAACGTCAGGCGGGAGGGCCCGGAGACCCAGTACTTC	CASSFNVRREGPETQYF
NA	TRBV2	NA	TRBJ2-7	TGTGCCAGCAGTGTATCCAGCGGCTACGAGCAGTACTTC	CASSVSSGYEQYF
NA	TRBV5-1	TRBD2	TRBJ2-1	TGCGCCAGCAGCTCGGGACTAGCGGGTACTATAAGCTCCTACAATGAGCAGTTCTTC	CASSSGLAGTISSYNEQFF
NA	TRBV27	TRBD1	TRBJ1-2	TGTGCCAGCAGTTCCGGGACAGGTTCCAAAGCCCTCCGGGGCTACACCTTC	CASSSGTGSKALRGYTF